This T cell receptor (beta chain) was profiled in a study of radiation and T cells in renal cell carcinoma. Time point reported: blood 4 weeks post-SBRT, at nephrectomy. Regarding treatment: 15 Gy SBRT to primary tumor, nephrectomy 4 weeks later. Germline V CDR1 and CDR2: MNHEY, SMNVEV (reference sequence). CDR3 length equals 14 residues. Deletions cut 3 bases from V and 4 bases from J, with 10 bases between. Profiled with immunoSEQ multiplex PCR; TCRdb holds only in-frame clones, not every one. Of about 140,000 clones listed, 86% are singletons. The sequence derives from a woman between 50 and 59 years old with renal cell carcinoma. The genes are TRBV27 and TRBJ1-3; maybe TRBD1 (5 bases). The sample was blood, taken from a patient whose treatment included radiotherapy and nephrectomy. The CDR3 reads CASSFSGDGNTIYF. Here the CDR3 DNA reads TGTGCCAGCAGTTTTTCGGGGGACGGAAACACCATATATTTT.